Below, one TCR beta chain is given with its context. The specificity of this receptor is unknown. Qualities for individual bases were not recorded, and no much larger clone is one base off. This record belongs to a study of shared clonotypes between healthy human individuals (TCRdb year 2020). For the wider study: Two women and a few men aged 18 to 49 years were included in the cohort. To estimate repertoire size and how much clonotypes are shared between individuals, the study performed deep sequencing of blood TCR repertoires from about 5 healthy adults. Different laboratories and diverse techniques were used to prepare libraries and sequence TCR repertoires, to increase sequencing depth and limit assay-specific biases. Per donor, three plates each were used for CD4 naive and CD4 memory, two for CD8 naive, and one for CD8 memory. Per donor, leukapheresis produced somewhere between about 0.85 and 9.5 billion PBMCs.

For the CD8 naive samples, CD45RO-negative cells were positively selected for CCR7, yielding a CD45RA+CCR7+ population from which TemRA cells were excluded. Healthy HIV-negative adults with no recently reported acute infections or vaccinations were included as donors. All donors were Caucasian adults living in Nashville, Tennessee, USA. Blood was collected by leukapheresis, and PBMCs were isolated by Ficoll-Histopaque density gradient centrifugation and then cryopreserved in liquid nitrogen vapor phase. Analytical flow cytometry was used to check the purity and quantity of each magnetically sorted T cell population. Genomic DNA was isolated from every sorted fraction and measured by UV absorbance on a Nanodrop 2000c. Broader findings and caveats from the paper: Pairwise subsampling indicated that sequencing depth was expected to affect the degree of clonotype sharing among donors. Naive subsets generally had larger estimated clonotype richness than memory subsets did. About 5% of naive CD4, 3.5% of naive CD8, roughly 2.5% of memory CD4, and about 0.4% of memory CD8 clonotypes were shared across four donors. Sampling was limited to blood, and TCR repertoires in tissue likely differ from TCR repertoires in blood. Because the study included only a small number of donors, the genetic and exposure-history diversity represented was limited. Incomplete sequencing was indicated by rarefaction of sorted-subset datasets, despite the large sequencing depth. Higher generation probabilities were observed for clonotypes shared by all four sorted-subset donors than for non-shared clonotypes.

TCR CDR3 regions were amplified from genomic DNA by multiplex PCR using the deep immunoSEQ assay. Extracted genomic DNA from each cell subset was spread evenly across all wells of several immunoSEQ 96-well plates, with each plate serving as a replicate. For sorted subsets, each replicate PCR was loaded with about 0.2 ug genomic DNA, equivalent to about 33,000 T cell genomes. Purified libraries were measured with a Qubit 3.0 fluorometer, size-checked on a Bioanalyzer 2100, and measured again with the KAPA Library Quantification kit. A separate single-read 150-cycle Illumina NextSeq 550 flow cell was used to sequence each immunoSEQ 96-well plate. For the original study's pipeline: Because the immunoSEQ output included only junctional sequences and no quality scores, the filtering could not be the same as the filtering used for full-length reads. Sequences were annotated with PyIR, a Python wrapper for IgBLAST v1.9, and V/J genes and CDR3 were assigned using IMGT germline references. Reads were filtered out if the reads had weak V/J assignments (E-value above 1e-6), no CDR3, stop codons, out-of-frame junctions, or ambiguous translated residues. A V3J clonotype was defined by an identical inferred V gene, J gene, and CDR3 amino acid sequence. To compute the percentage overlap between repertoires, the number of shared unique clonotypes was divided by the size of the smaller repertoire. Richness of each repertoire was evaluated using RTK rarefaction, the Chao1 estimator, and Recon v2.1 estimates of unobserved clonotypes. Generation probabilities for all TCRbeta clonotypes obtained by the gDNA method from a handful of donors were computed using OLGA. TCRdb mirrors the immuneACCESS table, restricted to in-frame sequences. Some clones are absent from its copies; in checked studies, under half trace to an unresolved V gene, and the reason for the others is unknown. D and trimming come from the DNA, and the V and J calls and clone size come from that table. The sample includes roughly 2.1 million clones, with around 93% observed a single time. Under 2% of the sample comes from the top ten.

The clonotype originates from a man between 18 and 35 years old in good health. Some clones in this sample may be carry-over from other donors' samples. Sequencing was performed on naive CD8+ T cells from PBMCs. What the cell subset or site label conveys for this sample: CD45RA+CCR7+.

The CDR3 here reads CASSSLLAGGGEQFF. In nucleotides, the sequence is TGTGCCAGCAGCTCACTACTAGCGGGAGGTGGTGAGCAGTTCTTC. Here the chain combines TRBV7-2 and TRBJ2-1, with 12 bases aligning to TRBD2. CDR1 and CDR2 (SGHTA, FQGNSA) derive from the germline V gene. The CDR3 goes from the cysteine to the phenylalanine over 15 residues. Only CDR3 DNA is held: 45 bases, read in frame from base 1. V is pruned by 4 bases and J by 9 bases, leaving 7 bases of the junction without a gene match.